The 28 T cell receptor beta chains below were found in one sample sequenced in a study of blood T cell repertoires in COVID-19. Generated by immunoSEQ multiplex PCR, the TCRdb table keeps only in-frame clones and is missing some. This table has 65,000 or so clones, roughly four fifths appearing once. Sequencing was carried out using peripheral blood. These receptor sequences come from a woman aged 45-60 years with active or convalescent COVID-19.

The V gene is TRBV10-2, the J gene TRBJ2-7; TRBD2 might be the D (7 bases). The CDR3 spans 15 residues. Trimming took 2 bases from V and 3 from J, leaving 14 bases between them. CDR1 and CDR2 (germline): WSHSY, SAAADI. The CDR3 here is CASSEIAGEGYEQYF. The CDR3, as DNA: TGCGCCAGCAGTGAGATAGCAGGGGAGGGCTACGAGCAGTACTTC.

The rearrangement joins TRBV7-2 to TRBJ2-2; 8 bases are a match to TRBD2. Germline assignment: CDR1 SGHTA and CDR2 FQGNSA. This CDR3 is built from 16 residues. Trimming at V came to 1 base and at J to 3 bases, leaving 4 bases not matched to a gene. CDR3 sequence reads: CASSLGLLADTGELFF. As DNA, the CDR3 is TGTGCCAGCAGCTTAGGTTTACTAGCGGACACCGGGGAGCTGTTTTTT.

The CDR3 nucleotides read TGTGCCAGCAGCCCGGACAGGGCAGATACGCAGTATTTT. It specifies CASSPDRADTQYF. J is TRBJ2-3 and V is TRBV3-1 (or the pseudogene TRBV3-2), with 8 bases that match TRBD1. CDR1 and CDR2 (germline): LGHDT, YNNKEL (reference sequence). The CDR3 has 13 residues. The V segment lost 4 bases and the J segment 4 bases; nucleotides outside the gene matches: 1.

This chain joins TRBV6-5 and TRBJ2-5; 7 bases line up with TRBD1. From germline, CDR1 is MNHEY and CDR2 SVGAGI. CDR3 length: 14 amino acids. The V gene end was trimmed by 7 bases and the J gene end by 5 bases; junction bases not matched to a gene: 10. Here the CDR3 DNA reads TGTGCCAGCATCAGGGGGTTGAGTTTGGAGACCCAGTACTTC. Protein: CASIRGLSLETQYF.

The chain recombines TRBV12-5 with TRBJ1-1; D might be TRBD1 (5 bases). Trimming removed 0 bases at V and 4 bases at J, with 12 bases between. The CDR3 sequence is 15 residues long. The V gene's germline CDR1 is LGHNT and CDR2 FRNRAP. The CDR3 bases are TGTGCTAGTGGTTTGGTATACGGGGGGGGCACTGAAGCTTTCTTT. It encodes CASGLVYGGGTEAFF.

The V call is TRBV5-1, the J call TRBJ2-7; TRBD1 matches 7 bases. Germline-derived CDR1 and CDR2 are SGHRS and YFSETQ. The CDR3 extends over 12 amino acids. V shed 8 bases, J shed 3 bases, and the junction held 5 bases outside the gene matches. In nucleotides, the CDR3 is TGCGCCAGTGGGGACAGATTCTACGAGCAGTACTTC. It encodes CASGDRFYEQYF.

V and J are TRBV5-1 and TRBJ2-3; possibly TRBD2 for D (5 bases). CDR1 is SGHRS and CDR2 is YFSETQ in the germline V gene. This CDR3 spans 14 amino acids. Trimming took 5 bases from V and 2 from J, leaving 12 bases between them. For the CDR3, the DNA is TGCGCCAGCAGAGGCATCGGGGTCACAGATACGCAGTATTTT. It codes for CASRGIGVTDTQYF.

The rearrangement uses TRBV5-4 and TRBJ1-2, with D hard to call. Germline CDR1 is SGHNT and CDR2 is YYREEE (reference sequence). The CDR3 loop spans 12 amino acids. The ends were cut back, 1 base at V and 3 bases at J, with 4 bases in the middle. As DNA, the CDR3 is TGTGCCAGCAGCTTGTATCACTATGGCTACACCTTC. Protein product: CASSLYHYGYTF.

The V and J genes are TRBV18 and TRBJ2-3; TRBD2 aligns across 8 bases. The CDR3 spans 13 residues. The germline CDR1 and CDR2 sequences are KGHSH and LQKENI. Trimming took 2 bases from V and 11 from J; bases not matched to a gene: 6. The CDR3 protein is CASSPYLAGGQYF. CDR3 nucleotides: TGTGCCAGCTCACCATACCTAGCGGGCGGGCAGTATTTT.

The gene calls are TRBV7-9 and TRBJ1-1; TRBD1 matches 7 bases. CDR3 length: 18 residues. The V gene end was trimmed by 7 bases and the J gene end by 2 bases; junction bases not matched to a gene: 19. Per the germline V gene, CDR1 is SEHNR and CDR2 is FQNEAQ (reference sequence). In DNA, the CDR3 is TGTGCCAGCACCCCCCGGGGCGGTGGGCACAGGGGAAACACTGAAGCTTTCTTT. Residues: CASTPRGGGHRGNTEAFF.

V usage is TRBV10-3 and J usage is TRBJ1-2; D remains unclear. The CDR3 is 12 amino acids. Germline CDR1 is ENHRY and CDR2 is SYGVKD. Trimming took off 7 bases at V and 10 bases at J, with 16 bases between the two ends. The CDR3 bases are TGTGCCATCACCTCGGGTCTCAAGTTCTACACCTTC. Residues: CAITSGLKFYTF.

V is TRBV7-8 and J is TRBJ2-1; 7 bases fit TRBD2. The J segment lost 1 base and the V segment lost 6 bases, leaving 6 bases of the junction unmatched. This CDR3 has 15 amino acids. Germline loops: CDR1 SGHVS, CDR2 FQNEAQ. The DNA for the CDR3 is TGTGCCAGCAGACCGTGGGGGGGTTCCTACAATGAGCAGTTCTTC. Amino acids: CASRPWGGSYNEQFF.

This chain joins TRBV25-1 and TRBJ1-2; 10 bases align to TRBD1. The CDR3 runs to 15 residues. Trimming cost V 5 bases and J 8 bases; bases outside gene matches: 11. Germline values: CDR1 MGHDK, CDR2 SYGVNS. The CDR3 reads CASSLTVGTGEGYTF. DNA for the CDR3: TGTGCCAGCAGTCTGACCGTCGGGACAGGGGAAGGCTACACCTTC.

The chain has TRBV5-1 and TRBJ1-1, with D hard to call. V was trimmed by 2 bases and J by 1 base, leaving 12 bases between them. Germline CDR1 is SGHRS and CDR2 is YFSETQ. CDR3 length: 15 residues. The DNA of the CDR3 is TGCGCCAGCAGCTTACCCCTCGGGGAGAACACTGAAGCTTTCTTT. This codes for CASSLPLGENTEAFF.

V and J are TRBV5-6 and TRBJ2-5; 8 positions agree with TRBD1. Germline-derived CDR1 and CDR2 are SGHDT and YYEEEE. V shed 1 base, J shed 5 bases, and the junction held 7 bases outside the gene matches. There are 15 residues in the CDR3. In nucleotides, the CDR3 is TGTGCCAGCAGCTTGTCATCAGGGGGCGGGGAGACCCAGTACTTC. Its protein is CASSLSSGGGETQYF. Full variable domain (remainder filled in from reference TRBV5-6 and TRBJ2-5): DAGVTQSPTHLIKTRGQQVTLRCSPKSGHDTVSWYQQALGQGPQFIFQYYEEEERQRGNFPDRFSGHQFPNYSSELNVNALLLGDSALYLCASSLSSGGGETQYFGPGTRLLVL.

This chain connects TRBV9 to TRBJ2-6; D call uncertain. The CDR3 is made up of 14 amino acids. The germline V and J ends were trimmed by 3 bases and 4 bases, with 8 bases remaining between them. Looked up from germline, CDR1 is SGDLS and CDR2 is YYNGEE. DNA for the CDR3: TGTGCCAGCAGCGCGAGCCGCGGGGCCAACGTCCTGACTTTC. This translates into CASSASRGANVLTF.

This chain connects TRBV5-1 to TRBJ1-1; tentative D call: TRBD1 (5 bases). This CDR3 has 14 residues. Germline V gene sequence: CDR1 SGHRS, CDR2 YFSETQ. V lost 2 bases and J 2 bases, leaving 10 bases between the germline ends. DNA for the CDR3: TGCGCCAGCAGCTTCCTGACAGCCAACACTGAAGCTTTCTTT. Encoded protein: CASSFLTANTEAFF.

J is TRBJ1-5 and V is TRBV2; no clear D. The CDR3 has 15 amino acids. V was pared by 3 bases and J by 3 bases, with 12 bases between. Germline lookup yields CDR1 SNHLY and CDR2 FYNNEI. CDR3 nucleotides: TGTGCCAGCAGTGATCGGGGTCCTCCCAATCAGCCCCAGCATTTT. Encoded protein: CASSDRGPPNQPQHF.

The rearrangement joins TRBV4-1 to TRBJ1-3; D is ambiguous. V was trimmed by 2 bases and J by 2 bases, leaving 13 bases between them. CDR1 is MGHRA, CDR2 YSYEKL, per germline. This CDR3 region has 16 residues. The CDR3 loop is CASSQPKRDAGNTIYF. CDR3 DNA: TGCGCCAGCAGCCAACCCAAGAGGGATGCTGGAAACACCATATATTTT.

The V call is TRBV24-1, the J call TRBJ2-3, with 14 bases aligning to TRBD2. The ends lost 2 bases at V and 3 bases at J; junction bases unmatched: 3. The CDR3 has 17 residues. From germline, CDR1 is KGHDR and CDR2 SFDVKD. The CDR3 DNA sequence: TGTGCCACCAGTGATTCGGGACTAGCGGGAGTGACAGATACGCAGTATTTT. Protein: CATSDSGLAGVTDTQYF.

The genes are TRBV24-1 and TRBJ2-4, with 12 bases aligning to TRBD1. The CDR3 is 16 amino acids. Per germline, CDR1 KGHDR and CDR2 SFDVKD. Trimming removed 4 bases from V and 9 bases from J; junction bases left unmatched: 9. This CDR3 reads CATSDPGQGAESIQYF. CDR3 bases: TGTGCCACCAGTGACCCGGGACAGGGGGCTGAGAGCATTCAGTACTTC.

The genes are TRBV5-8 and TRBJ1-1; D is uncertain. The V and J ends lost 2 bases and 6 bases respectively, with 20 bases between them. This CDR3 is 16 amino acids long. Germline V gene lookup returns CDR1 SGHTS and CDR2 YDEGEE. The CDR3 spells CASSFLGVGLRAEAFF. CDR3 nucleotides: TGTGCCAGCAGCTTTCTCGGGGTAGGGTTGCGCGCTGAAGCTTTCTTT.

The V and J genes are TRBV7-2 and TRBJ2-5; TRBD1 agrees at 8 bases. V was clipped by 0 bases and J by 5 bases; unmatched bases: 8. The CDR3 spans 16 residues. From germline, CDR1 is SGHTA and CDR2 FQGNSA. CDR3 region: CASSLAMAGGEETQYF. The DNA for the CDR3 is TGTGCCAGCAGCTTAGCTATGGCAGGGGGCGAGGAGACCCAGTACTTC. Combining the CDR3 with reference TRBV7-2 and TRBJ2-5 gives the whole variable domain GAGVSQSPSNKVTEKGKDVELRCDPISGHTALYWYRQSLGQGLEFLIYFQGNSAPDKSGLPSDRFSAERTGGSVSTLTIQRTQQEDSAVYLCASSLAMAGGEETQYFGPGTRLLVL.

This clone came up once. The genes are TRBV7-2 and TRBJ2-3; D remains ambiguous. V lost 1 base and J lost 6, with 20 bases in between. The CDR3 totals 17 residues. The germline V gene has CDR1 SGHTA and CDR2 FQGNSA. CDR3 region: CASSLGLAGRIRDTQYF. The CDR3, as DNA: TGTGCCAGCAGCTTAGGTCTCGCAGGCAGGATACGGGATACGCAGTATTTT.

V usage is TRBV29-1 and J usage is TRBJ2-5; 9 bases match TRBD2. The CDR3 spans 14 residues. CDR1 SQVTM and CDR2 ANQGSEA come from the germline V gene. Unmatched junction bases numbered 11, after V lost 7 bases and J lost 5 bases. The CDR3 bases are TGCAGCGGGGGCCTAGCGGGACAAACGGAGACCCAGTACTTC. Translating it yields CSGGLAGQTETQYF.

The CDR3 DNA is TGCGCCAGCAGCCCCCAAGGGGTTGGCGGCTACACCTTC. This codes for CASSPQGVGGYTF. This chain connects TRBV4-3 to TRBJ1-2; TRBD1 is a possible D gene (5 bases). Germline CDR1 reads LGHNA; CDR2 reads YSLEER. This CDR3 region has 13 residues. The V and J ends lost 4 bases and 8 bases respectively, with 14 bases between them.

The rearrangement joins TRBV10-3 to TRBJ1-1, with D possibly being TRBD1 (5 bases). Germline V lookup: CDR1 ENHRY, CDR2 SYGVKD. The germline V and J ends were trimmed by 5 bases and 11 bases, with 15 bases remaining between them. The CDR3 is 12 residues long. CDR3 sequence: CAISPGRRGAFF. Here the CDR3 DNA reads TGTGCCATCAGTCCGGGACGGCGGGGGGCTTTCTTT.

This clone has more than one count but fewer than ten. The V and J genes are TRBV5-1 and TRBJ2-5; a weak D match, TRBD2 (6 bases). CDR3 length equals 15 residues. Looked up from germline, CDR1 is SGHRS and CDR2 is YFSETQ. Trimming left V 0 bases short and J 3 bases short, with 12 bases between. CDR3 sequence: CASSLDVGTEETQYF. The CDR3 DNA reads TGCGCCAGCAGCTTGGATGTCGGGACTGAAGAGACCCAGTACTTC.